This section outlines one TCR beta chain sequence together with its context. The antigen remains unidentified. Assay used: immunoSEQ multiplex PCR; TCRdb lists only in-frame clones, some missing. The sample has roughly 120,000 clones; roughly nine tenths are singletons. The data stem from a study of OX40 agonist ivuxolimab in advanced cancers. Study-wide findings and caveats: Clonal expansion in partial responders at 0.1-3.0 mg/kg ranked among the lowest. Nonresponders included some who also had low normalized T-cell clonal expansion. The authors did not determine the antigen specificity of the expanded peripheral T cells.

The CDR3 runs to 14 residues. Germline V lookup: CDR1 LNHDA, CDR2 SQIVND (reference sequence). With 3 bases removed from V and 11 bases from J, the gap between germline ends came to 18 bases. This receptor was taken from an adult with an advanced solid tumor such as melanoma, head and neck, liver or kidney cancer. The rearrangement joins TRBV19 to TRBJ2-3; D remains unclear. The material sequenced was CD4+ or CD8+ T cells sorted from blood, taken in a trial of the OX40 agonist ivuxolimab. CDR3 amino acids: CASSMRFSPSLQYF. CDR3 DNA sequence: TGTGCCAGTAGTATGAGGTTCTCGCCGTCACTGCAGTATTTT.